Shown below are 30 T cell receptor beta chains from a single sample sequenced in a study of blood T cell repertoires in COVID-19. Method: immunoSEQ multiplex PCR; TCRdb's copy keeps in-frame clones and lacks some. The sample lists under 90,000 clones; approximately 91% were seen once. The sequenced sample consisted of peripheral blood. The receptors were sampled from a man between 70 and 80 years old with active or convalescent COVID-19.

CDR3 in amino acids: CSVRTDTYNEQFF. CDR3 DNA: TGCAGCGTTAGGACAGACACCTACAATGAGCAGTTCTTC. The rearrangement joins TRBV29-1 to TRBJ2-1, with D possibly being TRBD1 (6 bases). This CDR3 comprises 13 residues. V gave up 5 bases and J gave up 2 bases, with 10 bases separating them. Germline CDR1 is SQVTM and CDR2 is ANQGSEA.

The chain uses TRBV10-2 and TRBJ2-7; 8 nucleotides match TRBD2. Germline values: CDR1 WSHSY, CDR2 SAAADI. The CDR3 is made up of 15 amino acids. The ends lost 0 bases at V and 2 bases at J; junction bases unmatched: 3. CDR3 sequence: CASSESAGGPYEQYF. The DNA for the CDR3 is TGCGCCAGCAGTGAGTCGGCGGGGGGACCCTACGAGCAGTACTTC.

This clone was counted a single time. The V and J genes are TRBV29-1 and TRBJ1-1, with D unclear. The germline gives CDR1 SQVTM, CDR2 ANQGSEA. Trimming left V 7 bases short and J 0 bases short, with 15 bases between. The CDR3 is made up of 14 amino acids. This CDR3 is CSEVEAPMNTEAFF. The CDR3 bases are TGCAGCGAGGTCGAAGCGCCCATGAACACTGAAGCTTTCTTT.

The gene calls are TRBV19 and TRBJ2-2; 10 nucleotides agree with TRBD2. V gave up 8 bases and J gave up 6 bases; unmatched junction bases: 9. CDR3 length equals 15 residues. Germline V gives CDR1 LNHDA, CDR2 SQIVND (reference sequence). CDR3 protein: CASVRTSGSPGELFF. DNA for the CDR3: TGTGCCAGTGTACGGACTAGCGGCAGCCCCGGGGAGCTGTTTTTT.

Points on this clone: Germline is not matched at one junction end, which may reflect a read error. Written as DNA, the CDR3 is TGCGCCAGTAGTGGGCAGGGTGCCACCGGGGAGCTGTTTTTT. Its translation is CASSGQGATGELFF. The chain uses TRBV10-1 and TRBJ2-2, with TRBD1 as a possible D gene (5 bases). This CDR3 comprises 14 residues. Germline values: CDR1 WNHNN, CDR2 SYGVQD (reference sequence).

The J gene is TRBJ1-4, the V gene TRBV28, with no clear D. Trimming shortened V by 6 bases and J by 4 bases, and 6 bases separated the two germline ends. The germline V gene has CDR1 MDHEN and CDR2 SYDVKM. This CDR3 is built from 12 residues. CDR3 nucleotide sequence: TGTGCCAGCAGCCAGATTAATGAAAAACTGTTTTTT. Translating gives CASSQINEKLFF.

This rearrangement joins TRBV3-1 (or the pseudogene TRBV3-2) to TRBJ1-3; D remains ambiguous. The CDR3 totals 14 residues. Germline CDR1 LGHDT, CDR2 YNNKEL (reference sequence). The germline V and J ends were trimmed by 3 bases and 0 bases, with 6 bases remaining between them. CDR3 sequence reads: CASSHLFSGNTIYF. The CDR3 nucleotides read TGTGCCAGCAGCCATCTGTTCTCTGGAAACACCATATATTTT.

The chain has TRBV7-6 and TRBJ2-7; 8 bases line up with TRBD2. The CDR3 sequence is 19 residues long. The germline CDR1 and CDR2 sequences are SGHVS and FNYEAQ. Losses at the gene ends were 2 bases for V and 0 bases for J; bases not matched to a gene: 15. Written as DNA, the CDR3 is TGTGCCAGCAGCTTAAGTCCTCCGGCTAGCGGGTTGAGCTCCTACGAGCAGTACTTC. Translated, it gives CASSLSPPASGLSSYEQYF.

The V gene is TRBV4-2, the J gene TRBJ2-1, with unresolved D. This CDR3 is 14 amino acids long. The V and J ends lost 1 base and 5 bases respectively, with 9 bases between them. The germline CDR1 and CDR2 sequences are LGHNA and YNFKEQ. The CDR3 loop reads CASSQGRKDNEQFF. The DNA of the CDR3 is TGTGCCAGCAGCCAAGGGCGGAAGGACAATGAGCAGTTCTTC.

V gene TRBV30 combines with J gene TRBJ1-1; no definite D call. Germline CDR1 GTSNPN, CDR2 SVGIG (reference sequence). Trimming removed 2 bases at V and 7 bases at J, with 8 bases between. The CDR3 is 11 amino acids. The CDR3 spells CAWSPRNEAFF. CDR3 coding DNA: TGTGCCTGGAGTCCGAGAAATGAAGCTTTCTTT.

CDR3 sequence: CASSSTGIQGHEQYF. The CDR3 DNA reads TGTGCCAGCAGCTCAACCGGGATACAGGGCCACGAGCAGTACTTC. The chain links TRBV7-9 to TRBJ2-7, with D tentatively TRBD1 (6 bases). CDR1 SEHNR and CDR2 FQNEAQ come from the germline V gene (reference sequence). This CDR3 is 15 amino acids long. Trimming took 4 bases from V and 5 from J, leaving 18 bases between them.

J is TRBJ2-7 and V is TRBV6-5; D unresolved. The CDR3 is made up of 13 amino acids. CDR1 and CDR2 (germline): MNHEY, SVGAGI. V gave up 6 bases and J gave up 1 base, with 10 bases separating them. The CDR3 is CASSRGSSYEQYF. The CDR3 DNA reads TGTGCCAGCAGCCGAGGTTCATCCTACGAGCAGTACTTC.

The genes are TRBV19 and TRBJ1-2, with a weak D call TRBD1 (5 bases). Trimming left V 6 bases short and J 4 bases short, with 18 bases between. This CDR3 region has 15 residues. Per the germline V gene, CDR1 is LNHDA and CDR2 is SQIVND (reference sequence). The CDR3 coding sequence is TGTGCCAGTAGCAAGGCTCAACAGGCTTTCTATGGCTACACCTTC. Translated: CASSKAQQAFYGYTF.

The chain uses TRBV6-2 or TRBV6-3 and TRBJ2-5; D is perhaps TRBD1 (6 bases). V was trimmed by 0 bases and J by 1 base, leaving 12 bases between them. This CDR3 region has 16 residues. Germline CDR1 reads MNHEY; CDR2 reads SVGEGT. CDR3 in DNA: TGTGCCAGCAGTTACTCGGGGGCCCCCCCCCAAGAGACCCAGTACTTC. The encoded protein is CASSYSGAPPQETQYF.

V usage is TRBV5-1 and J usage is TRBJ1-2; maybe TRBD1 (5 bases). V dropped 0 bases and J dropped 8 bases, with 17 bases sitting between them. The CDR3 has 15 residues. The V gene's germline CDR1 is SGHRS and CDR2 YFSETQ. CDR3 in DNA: TGCGCCAGCAGCTTGGATCAGGGTTGGCGAGCGGGCTACACCTTC. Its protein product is CASSLDQGWRAGYTF.

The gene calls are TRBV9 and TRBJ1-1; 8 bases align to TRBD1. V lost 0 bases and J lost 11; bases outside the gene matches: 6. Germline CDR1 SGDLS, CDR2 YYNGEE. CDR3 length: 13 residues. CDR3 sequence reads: CASSVEGRGPAFF. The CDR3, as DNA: TGTGCCAGCAGCGTAGAGGGCAGGGGGCCGGCTTTCTTT.

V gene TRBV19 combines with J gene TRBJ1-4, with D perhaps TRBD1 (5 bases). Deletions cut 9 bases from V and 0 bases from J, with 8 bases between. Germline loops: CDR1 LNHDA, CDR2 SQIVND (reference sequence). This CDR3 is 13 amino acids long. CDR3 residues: CASGQATNEKLFF. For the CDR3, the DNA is TGTGCCAGCGGACAAGCAACTAATGAAAAACTGTTTTTT.

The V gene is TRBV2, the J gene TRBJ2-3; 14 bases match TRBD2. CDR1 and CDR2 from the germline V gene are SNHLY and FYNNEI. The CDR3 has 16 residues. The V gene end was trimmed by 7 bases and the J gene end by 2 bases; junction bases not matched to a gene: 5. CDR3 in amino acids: CASTRTSGGFTDTQYF. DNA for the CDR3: TGTGCCAGCACTAGGACTAGCGGGGGGTTCACAGATACGCAGTATTTT.

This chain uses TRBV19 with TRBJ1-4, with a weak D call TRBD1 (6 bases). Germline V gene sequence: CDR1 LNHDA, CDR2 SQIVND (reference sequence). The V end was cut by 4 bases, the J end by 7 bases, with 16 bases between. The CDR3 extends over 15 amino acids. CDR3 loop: CASSKAGQGIEKLFF. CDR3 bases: TGTGCCAGTAGTAAAGCGGGGCAGGGGATTGAAAAACTGTTTTTT.

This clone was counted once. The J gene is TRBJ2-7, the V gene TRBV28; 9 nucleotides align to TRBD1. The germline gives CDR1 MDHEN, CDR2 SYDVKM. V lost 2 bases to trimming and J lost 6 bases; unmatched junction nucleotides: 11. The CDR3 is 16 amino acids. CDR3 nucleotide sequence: TGTGCCAGCAGTTTAGCGTTTGACAGGGGGATAGCCGAGCAGTACTTC. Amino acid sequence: CASSLAFDRGIAEQYF.

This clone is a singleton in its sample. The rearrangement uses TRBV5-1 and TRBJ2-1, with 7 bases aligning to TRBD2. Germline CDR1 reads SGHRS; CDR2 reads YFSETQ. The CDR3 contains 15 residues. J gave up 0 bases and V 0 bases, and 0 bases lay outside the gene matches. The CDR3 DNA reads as TGCGCCAGCAGCTTGGGACTAGCCTCCTACAATGAGCAGTTCTTC. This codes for CASSLGLASYNEQFF.

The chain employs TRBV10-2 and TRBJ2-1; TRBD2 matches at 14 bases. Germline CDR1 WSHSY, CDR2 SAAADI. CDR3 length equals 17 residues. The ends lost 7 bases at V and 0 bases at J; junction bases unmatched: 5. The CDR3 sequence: CASTLTSGGASYNEQFF. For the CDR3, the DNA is TGCGCCAGCACCCTGACTAGCGGGGGGGCCTCCTACAATGAGCAGTTCTTC.

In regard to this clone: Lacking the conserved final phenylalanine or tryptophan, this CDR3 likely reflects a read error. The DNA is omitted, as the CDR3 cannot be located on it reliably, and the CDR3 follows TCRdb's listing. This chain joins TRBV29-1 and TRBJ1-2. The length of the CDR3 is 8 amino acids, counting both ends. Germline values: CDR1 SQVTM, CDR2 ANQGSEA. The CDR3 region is CSVESCVL.

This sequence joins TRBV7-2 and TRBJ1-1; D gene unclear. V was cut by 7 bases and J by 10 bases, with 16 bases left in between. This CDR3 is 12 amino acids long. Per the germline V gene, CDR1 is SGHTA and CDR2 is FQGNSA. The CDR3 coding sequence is TGTGCCAGCAATTCTCCAGGAGCGGGAGCTTTCTTT. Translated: CASNSPGAGAFF.

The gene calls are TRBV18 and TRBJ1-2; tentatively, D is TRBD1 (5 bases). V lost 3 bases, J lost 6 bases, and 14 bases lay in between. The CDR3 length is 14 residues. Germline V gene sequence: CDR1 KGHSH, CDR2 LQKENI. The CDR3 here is CASSPSGPGNGYTF. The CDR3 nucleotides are TGTGCCAGCTCACCGTCAGGGCCAGGAAATGGCTACACCTTC. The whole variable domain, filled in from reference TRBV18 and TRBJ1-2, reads NAGVMQNPRHLVRRRGQEARLRCSPMKGHSHVYWYRQLPEEGLKFMVYLQKENIIDESGMPKERFSAEFPKEGPSILRIQQVVRGDSAAYFCASSPSGPGNGYTFGSGTRLTVV.

CDR3 residues: CASRGAGGPQHF. CDR3 DNA sequence: TGTGCCAGCAGAGGGGCCGGGGGGCCCCAGCATTTT. The chain carries TRBV2 and TRBJ1-5, with D perhaps matching TRBD1 (5 bases). Looked up from germline, CDR1 is SNHLY and CDR2 is FYNNEI. CDR3 length: 12 residues. V lost 6 bases to trimming and J lost 9 bases, with 12 bases between them.

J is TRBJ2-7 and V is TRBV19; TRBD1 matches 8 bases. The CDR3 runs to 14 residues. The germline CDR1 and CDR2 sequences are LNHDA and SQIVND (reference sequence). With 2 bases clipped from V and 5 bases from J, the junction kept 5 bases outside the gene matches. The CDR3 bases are TGTGCCAGTAGTATACGGCCAGGGGGCAACGAGCAGTACTTC. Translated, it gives CASSIRPGGNEQYF. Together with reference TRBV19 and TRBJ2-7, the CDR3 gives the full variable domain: DGGITQSPKYLFRKEGQNVTLSCEQNLNHDAMYWYRQDPGQGLRLIYYSQIVNDFQKGDIAEGYSVSREKKESFPLTVTSAQKNPTAFYLCASSIRPGGNEQYFGPGTRLTVT.

This CDR3 is CASSPERVTDNEKLFF. The CDR3 nucleotides are TGTGCCAGCTCACCAGAGAGGGTGACGGATAATGAAAAACTGTTTTTT. The chain employs TRBV18 and TRBJ1-4; D gene uncertain. The germline CDR1 and CDR2 sequences are KGHSH and LQKENI. Trimming shortened V by 2 bases and J by 4 bases, and 14 bases separated the two germline ends. The CDR3 is 16 residues long. Together with reference TRBV18 and TRBJ1-4, the CDR3 gives the full variable domain: NAGVMQNPRHLVRRRGQEARLRCSPMKGHSHVYWYRQLPEEGLKFMVYLQKENIIDESGMPKERFSAEFPKEGPSILRIQQVVRGDSAAYFCASSPERVTDNEKLFFGSGTQLSVL.

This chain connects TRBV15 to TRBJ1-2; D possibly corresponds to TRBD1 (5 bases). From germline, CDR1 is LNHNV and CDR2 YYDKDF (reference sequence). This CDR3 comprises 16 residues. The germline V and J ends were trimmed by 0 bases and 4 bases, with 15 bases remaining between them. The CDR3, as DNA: TGTGCCACCAGCAGAGATAAGGCAGGGCCTCTCTATGGCTACACCTTC. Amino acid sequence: CATSRDKAGPLYGYTF.

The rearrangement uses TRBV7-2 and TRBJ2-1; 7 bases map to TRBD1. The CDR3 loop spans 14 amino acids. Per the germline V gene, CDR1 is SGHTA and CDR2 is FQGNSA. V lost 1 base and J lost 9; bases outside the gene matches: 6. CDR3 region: CASSLDRGKGEQFF. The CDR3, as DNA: TGTGCCAGCAGCTTAGACAGGGGCAAGGGTGAGCAGTTCTTC.